The clone carrying this TCR beta chain was seen a few times. The antigen remains undetermined. The sample comes from a study of human T cells and chemical hapten exposure. The overall study: Patients, a majority of them female, were diagnosed with alopecia areata, totalis or universalis. Across samples, TCR yields varied, mostly owing to small differences in pooled library volumes. Study-level results: High-frequency TCRs, those above 1 in 1000, stayed the same after DPC sensitization.

TCRdb recomputed calls from the RACE reads with MiXCR, one row per CDR3 protein. There are 99,000 or so distinct CDR3 sequences in the sample; about 34% occur only once, and around 2.5% lies in the top ten. Specified time point: patch test 3, about 24 weeks after DPC sensitization. Indicated treatment: therapeutic diphenylcyclopropenone sensitization with weekly scalp DPC. V was trimmed by 0 bases and J by 1 base, leaving 11 bases between them. CDR1 is KGHSH and CDR2 is LQKENI in the germline V gene. The CDR3 extends over 16 amino acids. This sequence originates from a middle-aged man with alopecia areata. Some clones in this sample may be carry-over from other donors' samples. This material consisted of whole blood, taken in connection with sensitization to the hapten diphenylcyclopropenone (DPC). J is TRBJ2-3 and V is TRBV18; tentatively, D is TRBD2 (5 bases). This CDR3 reads CASSPPLAHRTDTQYF. Here the CDR3 DNA reads TGTGCCAGCTCACCACCGCTAGCCCACCGCACAGATACGCAGTATTTT.